Detailed here is one T cell receptor (beta chain). The junction departs from germline at one end; a sequencing error may be responsible. The data belong to a study of blood T cells in healthy people across ages. Across the whole study: Template-switching capture recovered about one barcoded beta molecule per two T cells.

With a J-beta primer mix and a sample-barcoded 5' primer, a second PCR ran 7 to 11 cycles. TCRdb re-analysed the 5' RACE reads in MiXCR, keeping a single row per CDR3 protein. The sample records about 1.6 million distinct CDR3 sequences, roughly a third being singletons. Healthy Russian Caucasian donors spanned ages roughly 6 to 100 years. Germline V gene lookup returns CDR1 SGHAT and CDR2 FQNNGV. This CDR3 comprises 15 residues. This receptor was obtained from a woman under 40 in good health. Specimen: blood. The chain uses TRBV11-2 and TRBJ2-1; 12 bases map to TRBD2. The CDR3 coding sequence is TGTGCCAGCAGCCGGACTAGCGGGACCTACCATGAGCAGTTCTTC. Its translation is CASSRTSGTYHEQFF.